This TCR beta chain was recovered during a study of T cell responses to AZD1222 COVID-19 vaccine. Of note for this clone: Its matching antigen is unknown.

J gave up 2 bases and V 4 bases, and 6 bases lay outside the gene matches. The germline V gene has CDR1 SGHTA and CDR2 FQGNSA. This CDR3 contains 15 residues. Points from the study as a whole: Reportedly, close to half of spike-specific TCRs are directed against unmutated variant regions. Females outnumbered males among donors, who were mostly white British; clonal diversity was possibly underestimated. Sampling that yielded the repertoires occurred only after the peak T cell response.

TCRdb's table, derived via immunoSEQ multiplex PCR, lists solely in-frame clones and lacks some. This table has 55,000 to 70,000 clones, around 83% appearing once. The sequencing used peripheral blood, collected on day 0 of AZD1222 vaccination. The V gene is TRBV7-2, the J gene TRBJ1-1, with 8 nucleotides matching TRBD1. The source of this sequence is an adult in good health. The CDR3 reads CASSSQPGGNTEAFF. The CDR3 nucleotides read TGTGCCAGCAGCTCCCAGCCAGGGGGCAACACTGAAGCTTTCTTT.